Following are 28 T cell receptor beta chains from one sample sequenced in a study of T cell responses to AZD1222 COVID-19 vaccine. Assay used: immunoSEQ multiplex PCR; TCRdb lists only in-frame clones, some missing. This table holds about 190,000 clones, approximately 92% found once. The starting material was peripheral blood, obtained on day 0 of AZD1222 vaccination. The receptors were sampled from an adult in good health.

V is TRBV3-1 (or the pseudogene TRBV3-2) and J is TRBJ1-5, with D uncertain. The germline gives CDR1 LGHDT, CDR2 YNNKEL (reference sequence). CDR3 length: 14 residues. The V and J ends lost 5 bases and 1 base respectively, with 9 bases between them. Written as DNA, the CDR3 is TGTGCCAGCAGCGTCGACTGGAGCAATCAGCCCCAGCATTTT. As protein: CASSVDWSNQPQHF.

The chain employs TRBV18 and TRBJ1-4; 11 positions agree with TRBD1. The germline CDR1 and CDR2 sequences are KGHSH and LQKENI. V lost 4 bases, J lost 7 bases, and 11 bases stayed unmatched. The CDR3 has 17 amino acids. The CDR3, as DNA: TGTGCCAGCTCACGAGAACTGGACAGGGGGCGCCTTGAAAAACTGTTTTTT. Its protein product is CASSRELDRGRLEKLFF.

This clone was picked up one time. The chain combines TRBV9 with TRBJ2-1; TRBD2 aligns across 8 bases. Germline CDR1 is SGDLS and CDR2 is YYNGEE. With V trimmed by 3 bases and J by 15 bases, 8 bases remained unmatched. This CDR3 is 12 amino acids long. CDR3 DNA sequence: TGTGCCAGCAGCGAGGCCGGGGGGGCCCCGTTCTTC. It is translated as CASSEAGGAPFF.

V is TRBV19 and J is TRBJ1-1; D not certain. CDR3 length equals 14 residues. Trimming left V 7 bases short and J 6 bases short, with 18 bases between. In germline, CDR1 is LNHDA, CDR2 SQIVND (reference sequence). The CDR3 here is CASTSPGGRPEAFF. The CDR3 DNA reads TGTGCCAGTACCTCTCCGGGCGGGAGGCCTGAAGCTTTCTTT.

This chain joins TRBV18 and TRBJ1-5, with 8 bases identical to TRBD1. V trimming: 5 bases; J trimming: 7 bases; junction bases outside the gene matches: 10. There are 15 residues in the CDR3. Germline V gene lookup returns CDR1 KGHSH and CDR2 LQKENI. CDR3 region: CASSAGQGSGQPQHF. CDR3 DNA: TGTGCCAGCTCAGCAGGACAGGGAAGTGGACAGCCCCAGCATTTT.

In this sample, this clone turned up a few times. J is TRBJ2-3 and V is TRBV6-1; D perhaps matches TRBD2 (6 bases). V was pared by 3 bases and J by 6 bases, with 10 bases between. Per germline, CDR1 MNHNS and CDR2 SASEGT. The CDR3 extends over 13 amino acids. The CDR3 protein is CASSEGLSDTQYF. The CDR3 nucleotides are TGTGCCAGCAGTGAGGGACTTTCGGATACGCAGTATTTT.

The V call is TRBV3-1 (or the pseudogene TRBV3-2), the J call TRBJ2-3; D gene ambiguous. Trimming took off 1 base at V and 4 bases at J, with 12 bases between the two ends. Germline V lookup: CDR1 LGHDT, CDR2 YNNKEL (reference sequence). The CDR3 totals 15 residues. The CDR3 here is CASSQGVVGADTQYF. The CDR3 DNA is TGTGCCAGCAGCCAAGGGGTCGTAGGAGCAGATACGCAGTATTTT.

This chain uses TRBV5-5 with TRBJ1-2; no clear D gene. Germline CDR1 and CDR2: SGHKS and YYEKEE (reference sequence). The V end lost 0 bases, the J end lost 4 bases, and 10 bases lay between the germline ends. The CDR3 has 14 amino acids. CDR3 bases: TGTGCCAGCAGCTTGGCTTCCGATGTCTATGGCTACACCTTC. Translating gives CASSLASDVYGYTF.

This chain uses TRBV4-2 with TRBJ2-6; D call uncertain. V lost 3 bases, J lost 0 bases, and 12 bases lay in between. Germline CDR1 LGHNA, CDR2 YNFKEQ. This CDR3 region has 17 residues. This chain's CDR3 is CASSHPVVYSGANVLTF. The DNA of the CDR3 is TGTGCCAGCAGCCATCCCGTGGTCTACTCTGGGGCCAACGTCCTGACTTTC.

V usage is TRBV24-1 and J usage is TRBJ2-1; D could derive from TRBD1 or TRBD2 (5 bases each). V was pared by 7 bases and J by 3 bases, with 12 bases between. Germline CDR1 is KGHDR and CDR2 is SFDVKD. The CDR3 totals 14 residues. The DNA for the CDR3 is TGTGCCACCAGGGGAGAGGGGCTCTACAATGAGCAGTTCTTC. Amino acids: CATRGEGLYNEQFF.

The chain links TRBV2 to TRBJ1-1, with D possibly being TRBD1 (6 bases). Germline CDR1 and CDR2: SNHLY and FYNNEI. V lost 4 bases and J 1 base, leaving 7 bases between the germline ends. CDR3 size: 13 residues. The CDR3 nucleotides are TGTGCCAGCAGTGTACAGGGGAACACTGAAGCTTTCTTT. Residues: CASSVQGNTEAFF.

This clone was counted once. The chain combines TRBV15 with TRBJ1-2; D might be TRBD1 (5 bases). Germline lookup yields CDR1 LNHNV and CDR2 YYDKDF (reference sequence). V lost 1 base and J lost 5, with 11 bases in between. The CDR3 has 14 residues. DNA of the CDR3: TGTGCCACCAGCAGAGCCGGGACCCGGTATGGCTACACCTTC. Its protein product is CATSRAGTRYGYTF.

This chain links TRBV2 with TRBJ1-4, with no clear D. The V gene's germline CDR1 is SNHLY and CDR2 FYNNEI. The CDR3 has 12 amino acids. With 6 bases removed from V and 5 bases from J, the gap between germline ends came to 7 bases. In nucleotides, the CDR3 is TGTGCCAGCAGCCTGGAGAATGAAAAACTGTTTTTT. It encodes CASSLENEKLFF.

This sequence joins TRBV23-1 and TRBJ1-5, with D hard to call. TRBV23-1 is reported as an ORF; its role is uncertain. V was cut by 0 bases and J by 5 bases, with 11 bases left in between. The CDR3 covers 15 residues. As DNA, the CDR3 is TGCGCCAGCAGTCAATCTTGCAGAACTCATCAGCCCCAGCATTTT. Translating gives CASSQSCRTHQPQHF.

The rearrangement joins TRBV6-2 or TRBV6-3 to TRBJ1-6; D remains unclear. V lost 2 bases and J lost 6, with 14 bases in between. This CDR3 spans 16 amino acids. Germline V gene sequence: CDR1 MNHEY, CDR2 SVGEGT. The DNA for the CDR3 is TGTGCCAGCAGTTACGAGGGATGGTCCCTTAATTCACCCCTCCACTTT. This codes for CASSYEGWSLNSPLHF.

The chain combines TRBV19 with TRBJ1-5; tentative D call: TRBD1 (5 bases). CDR1 LNHDA and CDR2 SQIVND come from the germline V gene (reference sequence). V gave up 7 bases and J gave up 0 bases, with 16 bases separating them. The CDR3 has 16 residues. In DNA form, the CDR3 reads TGTGCCAGTATCGAGTCCGGGGGGTCTAGCAATCAGCCCCAGCATTTT. Protein product: CASIESGGSSNQPQHF.

This chain links TRBV6-4 with TRBJ2-1; 9 bases fit TRBD1. CDR3 size: 15 residues. The germline gives CDR1 MRHNA, CDR2 SNTAGT. J lost 6 bases, V lost 5 bases, and 8 bases had no gene match. The CDR3 region has the DNA TGTGCCAGCAGTTACGGGACAGGGTCCCTCAATGAGCAGTTCTTC. As protein: CASSYGTGSLNEQFF.

V gene TRBV5-6 combines with J gene TRBJ1-6, with D unclear. Trimming removed 1 base at V and 7 bases at J, with 3 bases between. This CDR3 comprises 12 residues. The V gene's germline CDR1 is SGHDT and CDR2 YYEEEE. This CDR3 is CASSLMNSPLHF. CDR3 DNA: TGTGCCAGCAGCTTGATGAATTCACCCCTCCACTTT.

V and J are TRBV11-2 and TRBJ1-6; D gene ambiguous. Per germline, CDR1 SGHAT and CDR2 FQNNGV. Deletions cut 0 bases from V and 1 base from J, with 10 bases between. This CDR3 has 17 residues. Written as DNA, the CDR3 is TGTGCCAGCAGCTTAGACGCCTGGGAGTCCTATAATTCACCCCTCCACTTT. The encoded protein is CASSLDAWESYNSPLHF.

V and J are TRBV20-1 and TRBJ1-2, with D hard to call. CDR1 and CDR2 from the germline V gene are DFQATT and SNEGSKA (reference sequence). Trimming took off 3 bases at V and 4 bases at J, with 18 bases between the two ends. The CDR3 totals 15 residues. The CDR3 reads CSASTAPLLGYGYTF. In DNA, the CDR3 is TGCAGTGCTAGTACCGCACCTCTCCTGGGCTATGGCTACACCTTC.

This chain links TRBV6-2 or TRBV6-3 with TRBJ1-1; no definite D call. The CDR3 sequence is 15 residues long. CDR1 and CDR2 from the germline V gene are MNHEY and SVGEGT. V was clipped by 3 bases and J by 1 base, with 12 bases between them. Here the CDR3 reads CASSYSDFSNTEAFF. The CDR3, as DNA: TGTGCCAGCAGTTATTCGGACTTCTCGAACACTGAAGCTTTCTTT.

This sequence joins TRBV12-3 or TRBV12-4 and TRBJ1-4, with D possibly matching TRBD1 (6 bases). The CDR3 is made up of 13 amino acids. Trimming removed 7 bases at V and 8 bases at J, with 14 bases between. CDR3 nucleotides: TGTGCCAGCACGGTGGGGGCAAGCGAAAAACTGTTTTTT. Translation gives CASTVGASEKLFF.

This rearrangement joins TRBV2 to TRBJ1-2; TRBD1 aligns across 7 bases. Germline V CDR1 and CDR2: SNHLY, FYNNEI. This CDR3 region has 13 residues. V gave up 1 base and J gave up 7 bases; unmatched junction bases: 3. CDR3 in amino acids: CASSEDRGGGYTF. The CDR3, as DNA: TGTGCCAGCAGTGAAGACAGGGGTGGTGGCTACACCTTC.

The genes are TRBV4-1 and TRBJ1-2; 10 bases line up with TRBD1. CDR3 length: 15 amino acids. V gave up 6 bases and J gave up 7 bases; unmatched junction bases: 11. CDR1 and CDR2 from the germline V gene are MGHRA and YSYEKL. The CDR3 DNA is TGCGCCAGCAGTAGAGCCGGACAGGGGGTAGGTGGCTACACCTTC. This codes for CASSRAGQGVGGYTF.

In this sample, this clone turned up once. The chain links TRBV7-9 to TRBJ2-5, with a possible D match to TRBD1 (6 bases). Deletions cut 5 bases from V and 7 bases from J, with 17 bases between. From germline, CDR1 is SEHNR and CDR2 FQNEAQ (reference sequence). The CDR3 consists of 14 residues. CDR3 loop: CASSPDRQGPTQYF. The CDR3 nucleotides read TGTGCCAGCAGCCCCGACCGGCAGGGGCCGACCCAGTACTTC.

The rearrangement joins TRBV6-5 to TRBJ1-2; D is uncertain. Trimming left V 0 bases short and J 5 bases short, with 10 bases between. The CDR3 runs to 14 residues. Per the germline V gene, CDR1 is MNHEY and CDR2 is SVGAGI. The CDR3 reads CASSYSSLTYGYTF. The CDR3 DNA sequence: TGTGCCAGCAGTTACTCGAGCCTGACTTATGGCTACACCTTC.

The V call is TRBV30, the J call TRBJ1-5; tentative D call: TRBD1 (5 bases). Germline CDR1 and CDR2: GTSNPN and SVGIG (reference sequence). Trimming took 0 bases from V and 11 from J, leaving 14 bases between them. The CDR3 sequence is 13 residues long. This CDR3 is CAWSVTGPGSQHF. Here the CDR3 DNA reads TGTGCCTGGAGTGTAACAGGCCCGGGTTCCCAGCATTTT.

V usage is TRBV3-1 (or the pseudogene TRBV3-2) and J usage is TRBJ2-4; D is unresolved. V gave up 0 bases and J gave up 0 bases, with 12 bases separating them. The germline V gene has CDR1 LGHDT and CDR2 YNNKEL (reference sequence). This CDR3 contains 17 residues. CDR3 residues: CASSQDKTIVAKNIQYF. The CDR3 nucleotides read TGTGCCAGCAGCCAAGATAAGACGATAGTAGCCAAAAACATTCAGTACTTC.